These 10 T cell receptor beta chains were sequenced from one sample in a study of blood T cell repertoires in COVID-19. Method: immunoSEQ multiplex PCR; TCRdb's copy keeps in-frame clones and lacks some. Counted here are over 10,000 clones, 60% to 85% occurring once; the ten biggest clones make up 5% to 6.5%. Sequenced input: peripheral blood. These receptors were obtained from a man in his sixties with COVID-19, enrolled during active disease.

This clone is classed as large. J is TRBJ2-1 and V is TRBV18; TRBD1 matches 7 bases. This CDR3 has 15 amino acids. In germline, CDR1 is KGHSH, CDR2 LQKENI. Losses at the gene ends were 1 base for V and 7 bases for J; bases not matched to a gene: 7. The CDR3 coding sequence is TGTGCCAGCTCACCACTGACAGGGAATTTAAATGAGCAGTTCTTC. Its translation is CASSPLTGNLNEQFF.

The chain has TRBV12-1 and TRBJ1-1; TRBD1, the table's D call, lacks a check against the DNA. TRBV12-1 is flagged as a pseudogene. The CDR3 is 15 residues long. The CDR3 coding sequence is TGTGCCAGCAGCTCATTAAGACAGGAAAGTTATGAAGCTTTCTTT. Encoded protein: CASSSLRQESYEAFF.

The gene calls are TRBV19 and TRBJ1-5; 8 nucleotides align to TRBD1. This CDR3 has 16 amino acids. Trimming at V came to 3 bases and at J to 4 bases, leaving 8 bases not matched to a gene. Germline loops: CDR1 LNHDA, CDR2 SQIVND (reference sequence). The CDR3 DNA reads as TGTGCCAGTAGTATGAAGAACAGGGGGGTTAATCAGCCCCAGCATTTT. Protein sequence: CASSMKNRGVNQPQHF.

This clone was counted a few times. The gene calls are TRBV27 and TRBJ2-5; 8 positions agree with TRBD2. Germline assignment: CDR1 MNHEY and CDR2 SMNVEV (reference sequence). V was pared by 0 bases and J by 2 bases, with 5 bases of the junction left unmatched. The CDR3 length is 16 residues. CDR3 amino acids: CASSLSTERGQETQYF. The DNA for the CDR3 is TGTGCCAGCAGTTTATCAACTGAGCGGGGGCAAGAGACCCAGTACTTC.

This chain joins TRBV11-1 and TRBJ1-1; 9 bases map to TRBD1. The CDR3 is 14 amino acids. Germline CDR1 SGHAT, CDR2 FQDESV (reference sequence). V shed 3 bases, J shed 7 bases, and the junction held 6 bases outside the gene matches. CDR3 sequence (DNA): TGTGCCAGCAGCTTTTGGGACAGGGAAGGTGAAGCTTTCTTT. Its protein product is CASSFWDREGEAFF.

DNA of the CDR3: TGTGCCAGCAGCGTAGGAGGGACTAGCGGGAATGGTGAGCAGTTCTTC. Amino acids: CASSVGGTSGNGEQFF. The J gene is TRBJ2-1, the V gene TRBV9, with 13 bases identical to TRBD2. Germline V gene sequence: CDR1 SGDLS, CDR2 YYNGEE. V trimming: 0 bases; J trimming: 9 bases; junction bases outside the gene matches: 6. This CDR3 is 16 amino acids long.

The chain's CDR3 is CASSVSGLAGGPSGELFF. DNA of the CDR3: TGTGCCAGCAGCGTCTCCGGACTAGCGGGGGGGCCCAGCGGGGAGCTGTTTTTT. The chain combines TRBV9 with TRBJ2-2; TRBD2 agrees at 15 bases. Losses at the gene ends were 2 bases for V and 7 bases for J; bases not matched to a gene: 9. This CDR3 contains 18 residues. In germline, CDR1 is SGDLS, CDR2 YYNGEE. The full variable domain, completed using reference TRBV9 and TRBJ2-2, is DSGVTQTPKHLITATGQRVTLRCSPRSGDLSVYWYQQSLDQGLQFLIQYYNGEERAKGNILERFSAQQFPDLHSELNLSSLELGDSALYFCASSVSGLAGGPSGELFFGEGSRLTVL.

This chain uses TRBV7-2 with TRBJ1-6; 7 bases match TRBD1. The germline gives CDR1 SGHTA, CDR2 FQGNSA. J lost 6 bases, V lost 1 base, and 9 bases had no gene match. This CDR3 comprises 17 residues. CDR3 sequence (DNA): TGTGCCAGCAGCTTAGTTCCCGGGACAGCCATTAATTCACCCCTCCACTTT. Protein sequence: CASSLVPGTAINSPLHF. Variable domain in full (rest from reference TRBV7-2 and TRBJ1-6): GAGVSQSPSNKVTEKGKDVELRCDPISGHTALYWYRQSLGQGLEFLIYFQGNSAPDKSGLPSDRFSAERTGGSVSTLTIQRTQQEDSAVYLCASSLVPGTAINSPLHFGNGTRLTVT.

The V and J genes are TRBV28 and TRBJ1-6, with D unclear. This CDR3 contains 15 residues. Trimming left V 3 bases short and J 6 bases short, with 12 bases between. The germline V gene has CDR1 MDHEN and CDR2 SYDVKM. CDR3 loop: CASSFTSGGNSPLHF. For the CDR3, the DNA is TGTGCCAGCAGTTTCACATCAGGAGGTAATTCACCCCTCCACTTT. The whole variable domain, filled in from reference TRBV28 and TRBJ1-6, reads DVKVTQSSRYLVKRTGEKVFLECVQDMDHENMFWYRQDPGLGLRLIYFSYDVKMKEKGDIPEGYSVSREKKERFSLILESASTNQTSMYLCASSFTSGGNSPLHFGNGTRLTVT.

The chain links TRBV20-1 to TRBJ1-1; no firm D call. V lost 6 bases and J 3 bases, leaving 5 bases between the germline ends. CDR1 is DFQATT and CDR2 is SNEGSKA in the germline V gene (reference sequence). CDR3 length: 10 residues. DNA for the CDR3: TGCAGTGCGGAGGACACTGAAGCTTTCTTT. This codes for CSAEDTEAFF.